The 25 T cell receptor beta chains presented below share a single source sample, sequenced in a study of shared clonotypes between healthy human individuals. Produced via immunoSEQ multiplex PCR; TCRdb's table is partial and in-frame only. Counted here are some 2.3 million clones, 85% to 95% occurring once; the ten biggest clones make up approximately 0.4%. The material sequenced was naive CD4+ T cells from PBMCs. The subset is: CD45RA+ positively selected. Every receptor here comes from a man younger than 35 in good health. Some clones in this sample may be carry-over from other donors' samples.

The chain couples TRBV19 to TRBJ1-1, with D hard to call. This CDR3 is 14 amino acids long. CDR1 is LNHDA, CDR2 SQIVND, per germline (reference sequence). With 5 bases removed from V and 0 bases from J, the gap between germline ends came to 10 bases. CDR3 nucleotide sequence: TGTGCCAGTAGTGTGACACTTATGAACACTGAAGCTTTCTTT. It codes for CASSVTLMNTEAFF. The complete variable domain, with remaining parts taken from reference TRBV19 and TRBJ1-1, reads DGGITQSPKYLFRKEGQNVTLSCEQNLNHDAMYWYRQDPGQGLRLIYYSQIVNDFQKGDIAEGYSVSREKKESFPLTVTSAQKNPTAFYLCASSVTLMNTEAFFGQGTRLTVV.

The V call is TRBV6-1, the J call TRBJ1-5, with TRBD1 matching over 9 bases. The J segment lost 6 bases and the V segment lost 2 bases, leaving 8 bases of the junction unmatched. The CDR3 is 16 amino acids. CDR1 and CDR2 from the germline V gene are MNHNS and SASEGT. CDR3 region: CASSERVADRGQPQHF. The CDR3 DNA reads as TGTGCCAGCAGTGAACGGGTGGCGGACAGGGGTCAGCCCCAGCATTTT.

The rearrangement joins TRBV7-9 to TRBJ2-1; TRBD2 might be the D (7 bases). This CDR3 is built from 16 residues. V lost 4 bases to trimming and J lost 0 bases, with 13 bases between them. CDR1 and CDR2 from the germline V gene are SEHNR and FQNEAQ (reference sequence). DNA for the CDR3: TGTGCCAGCAGCTCCCGGGGGGACACCTCCTACAATGAGCAGTTCTTC. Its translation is CASSSRGDTSYNEQFF. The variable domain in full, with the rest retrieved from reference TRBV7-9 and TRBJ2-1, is DTGVSQNPRHKITKRGQNVTFRCDPISEHNRLYWYRQTLGQGPEFLTYFQNEAQLEKSRLLSDRFSAERPKGSFSTLEIQRTEQGDSAMYLCASSSRGDTSYNEQFFGPGTRLTVL.

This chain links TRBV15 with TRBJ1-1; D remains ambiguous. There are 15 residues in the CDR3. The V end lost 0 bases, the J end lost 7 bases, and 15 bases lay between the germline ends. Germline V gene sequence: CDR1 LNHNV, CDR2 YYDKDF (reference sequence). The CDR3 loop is CATSRDLPGSGEAFF. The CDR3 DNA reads TGTGCCACCAGCAGAGATCTGCCCGGGTCAGGTGAAGCTTTCTTT.

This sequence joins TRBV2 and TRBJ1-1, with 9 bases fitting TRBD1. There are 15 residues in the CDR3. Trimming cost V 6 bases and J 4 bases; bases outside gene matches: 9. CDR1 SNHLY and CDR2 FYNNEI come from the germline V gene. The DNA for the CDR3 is TGTGCCAGCAGCAAAGGGTTGACAGGGGGCACTGAAGCTTTCTTT. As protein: CASSKGLTGGTEAFF. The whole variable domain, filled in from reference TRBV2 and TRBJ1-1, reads EPEVTQTPSHQVTQMGQEVILRCVPISNHLYFYWYRQILGQKVEFLVSFYNNEISEKSEIFDDQFSVERPDGSNFTLKIRSTKLEDSAMYFCASSKGLTGGTEAFFGQGTRLTVV.

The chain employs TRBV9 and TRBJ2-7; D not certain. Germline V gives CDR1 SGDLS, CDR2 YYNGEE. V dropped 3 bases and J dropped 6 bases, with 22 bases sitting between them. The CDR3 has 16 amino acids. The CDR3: CASSDTPDPRNGEQYF. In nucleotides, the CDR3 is TGTGCCAGCAGCGATACCCCGGACCCCCGGAATGGCGAGCAGTACTTC.

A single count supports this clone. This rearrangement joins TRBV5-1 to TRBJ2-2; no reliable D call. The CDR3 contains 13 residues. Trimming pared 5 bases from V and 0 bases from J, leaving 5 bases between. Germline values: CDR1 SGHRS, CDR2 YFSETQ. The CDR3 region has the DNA TGCGCCAGCAGGACAACGAACACCGGGGAGCTGTTTTTT. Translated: CASRTTNTGELFF.

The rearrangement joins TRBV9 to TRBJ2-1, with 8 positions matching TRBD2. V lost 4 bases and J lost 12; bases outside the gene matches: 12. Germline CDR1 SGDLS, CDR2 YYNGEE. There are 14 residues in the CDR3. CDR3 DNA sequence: TGTGCCAGCAGCCCACAAACGGGGGGGGGCAGGCAGTTCTTC. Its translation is CASSPQTGGGRQFF.

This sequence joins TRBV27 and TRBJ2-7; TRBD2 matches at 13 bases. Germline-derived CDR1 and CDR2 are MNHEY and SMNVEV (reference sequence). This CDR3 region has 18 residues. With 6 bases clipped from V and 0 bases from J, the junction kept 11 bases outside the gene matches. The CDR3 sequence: CASSGLAGVSRNSYEQYF. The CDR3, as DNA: TGTGCCAGCAGCGGACTAGCGGGAGTATCCCGAAACTCCTACGAGCAGTACTTC.

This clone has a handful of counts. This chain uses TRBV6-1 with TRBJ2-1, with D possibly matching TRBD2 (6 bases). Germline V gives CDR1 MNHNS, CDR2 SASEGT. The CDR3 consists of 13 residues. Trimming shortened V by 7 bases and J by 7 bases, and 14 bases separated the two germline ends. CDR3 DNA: TGTGCCAGCAAGCGAACAGGACTAAATGAGCAGTTCTTC. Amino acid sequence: CASKRTGLNEQFF.

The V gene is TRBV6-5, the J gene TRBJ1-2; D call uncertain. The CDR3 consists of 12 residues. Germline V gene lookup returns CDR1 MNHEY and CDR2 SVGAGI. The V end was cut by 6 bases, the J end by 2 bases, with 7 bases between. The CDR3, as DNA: TGTGCCAGCAGGAGCAGAAACTATGGCTACACCTTC. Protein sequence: CASRSRNYGYTF.

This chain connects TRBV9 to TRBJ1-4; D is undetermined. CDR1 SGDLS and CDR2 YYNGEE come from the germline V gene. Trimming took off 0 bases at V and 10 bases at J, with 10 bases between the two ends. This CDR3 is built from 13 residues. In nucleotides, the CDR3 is TGTGCCAGCAGCGTAGATTACACCGGAAAACTGTTTTTT. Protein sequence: CASSVDYTGKLFF.

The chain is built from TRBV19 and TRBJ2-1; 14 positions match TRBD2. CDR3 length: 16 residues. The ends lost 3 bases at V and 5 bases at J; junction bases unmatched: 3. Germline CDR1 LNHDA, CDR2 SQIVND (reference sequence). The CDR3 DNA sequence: TGTGCCAGTAGTATCCCGGGACTAGCGGGGGACAATGAGCAGTTCTTC. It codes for CASSIPGLAGDNEQFF. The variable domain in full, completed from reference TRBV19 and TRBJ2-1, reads DGGITQSPKYLFRKEGQNVTLSCEQNLNHDAMYWYRQDPGQGLRLIYYSQIVNDFQKGDIAEGYSVSREKKESFPLTVTSAQKNPTAFYLCASSIPGLAGDNEQFFGPGTRLTVL.

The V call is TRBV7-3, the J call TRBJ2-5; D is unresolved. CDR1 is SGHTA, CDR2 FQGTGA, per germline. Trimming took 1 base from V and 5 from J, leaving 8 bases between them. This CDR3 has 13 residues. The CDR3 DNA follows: TGTGCCAGCAGCTTAAACCTGGAGGAGACCCAGTACTTC. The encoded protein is CASSLNLEETQYF.

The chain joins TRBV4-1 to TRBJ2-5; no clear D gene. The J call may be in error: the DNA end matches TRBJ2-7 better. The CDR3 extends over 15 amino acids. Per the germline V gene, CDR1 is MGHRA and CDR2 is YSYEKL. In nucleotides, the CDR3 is TGCGCCAGCAGCCAAGTGCAGTCCCACGACTACGAGCAGTACTTC. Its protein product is CASSQVQSHDYEQYF.

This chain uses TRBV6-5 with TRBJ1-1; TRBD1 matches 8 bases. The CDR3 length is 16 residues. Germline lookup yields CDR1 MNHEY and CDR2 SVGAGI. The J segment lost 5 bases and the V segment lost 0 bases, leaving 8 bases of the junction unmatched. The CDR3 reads CASSYSPGQGGTEAFF. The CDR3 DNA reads TGTGCCAGCAGTTACTCACCTGGACAGGGAGGAACTGAAGCTTTCTTT.

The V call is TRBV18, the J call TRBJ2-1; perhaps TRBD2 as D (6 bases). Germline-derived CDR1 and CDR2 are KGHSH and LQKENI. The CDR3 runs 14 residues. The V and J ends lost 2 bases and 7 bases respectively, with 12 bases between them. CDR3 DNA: TGTGCCAGCTCACCAATCCGGGGAGGTAATGAGCAGTTCTTC. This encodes CASSPIRGGNEQFF.

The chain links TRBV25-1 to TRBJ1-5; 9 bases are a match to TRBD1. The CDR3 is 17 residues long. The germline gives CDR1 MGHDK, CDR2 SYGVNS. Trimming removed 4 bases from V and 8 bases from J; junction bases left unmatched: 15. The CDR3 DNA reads TGTGCCAGCAGTGGAGGGGGGGGACAGGGTTTCAGTAAGCCCCAGCATTTT. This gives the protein CASSGGGGQGFSKPQHF.

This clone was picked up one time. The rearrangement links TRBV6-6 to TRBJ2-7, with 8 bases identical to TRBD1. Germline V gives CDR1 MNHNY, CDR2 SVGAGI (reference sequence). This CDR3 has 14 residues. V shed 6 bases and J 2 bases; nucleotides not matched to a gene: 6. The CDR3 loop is CASRGRQGPYEQYF. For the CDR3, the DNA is TGTGCCAGCAGAGGCCGACAGGGGCCCTACGAGCAGTACTTC.

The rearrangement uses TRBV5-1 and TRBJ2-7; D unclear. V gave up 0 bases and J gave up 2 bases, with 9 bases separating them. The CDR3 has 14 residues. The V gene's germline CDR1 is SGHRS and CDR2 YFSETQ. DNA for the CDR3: TGCGCCAGCAGCTTGGGAAACGAGCCCTACGAGCAGTACTTC. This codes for CASSLGNEPYEQYF.

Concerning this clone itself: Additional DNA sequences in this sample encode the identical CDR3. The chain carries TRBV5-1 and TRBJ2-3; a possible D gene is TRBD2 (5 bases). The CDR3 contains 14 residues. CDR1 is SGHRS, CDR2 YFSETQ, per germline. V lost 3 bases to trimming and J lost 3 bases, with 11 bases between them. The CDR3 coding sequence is TGCGCCAGCAGCTGGGGTGTAGCGACAGATACGCAGTATTTT. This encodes CASSWGVATDTQYF.

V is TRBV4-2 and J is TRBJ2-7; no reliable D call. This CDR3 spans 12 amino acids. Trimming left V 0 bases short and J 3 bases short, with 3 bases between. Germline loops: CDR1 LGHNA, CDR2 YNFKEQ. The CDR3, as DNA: TGTGCCAGCAGCCAAGACAACTACGAGCAGTACTTC. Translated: CASSQDNYEQYF.

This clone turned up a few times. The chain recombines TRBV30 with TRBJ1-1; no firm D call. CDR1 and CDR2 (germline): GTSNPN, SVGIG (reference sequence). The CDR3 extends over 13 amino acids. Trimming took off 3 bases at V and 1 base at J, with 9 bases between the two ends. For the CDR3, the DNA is TGTGCCTGGAGGCGAGCGGCGAACACTGAAGCTTTCTTT. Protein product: CAWRRAANTEAFF. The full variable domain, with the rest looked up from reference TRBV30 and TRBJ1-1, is SQTIHQWPATLVQPVGSPLSLECTVEGTSNPNLYWYRQAAGRGLQLLFYSVGIGQISSEVPQNLSASRPQDRQFILSSKKLLLSDSGFYLCAWRRAANTEAFFGQGTRLTVV.

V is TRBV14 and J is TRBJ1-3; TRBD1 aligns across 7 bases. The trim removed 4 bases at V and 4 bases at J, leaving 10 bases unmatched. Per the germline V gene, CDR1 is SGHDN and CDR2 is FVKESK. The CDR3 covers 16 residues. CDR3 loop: CASSRNRGLSGNTIYF. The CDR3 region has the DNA TGTGCCAGCAGCCGGAACAGGGGACTTTCCGGAAACACCATATATTTT.

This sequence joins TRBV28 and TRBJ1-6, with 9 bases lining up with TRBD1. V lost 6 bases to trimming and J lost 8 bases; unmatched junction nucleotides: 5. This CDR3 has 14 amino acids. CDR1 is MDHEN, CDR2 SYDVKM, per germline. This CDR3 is CASRPGTGYSPLHF. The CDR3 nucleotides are TGTGCCAGCAGGCCCGGGACAGGGTATTCACCCCTCCACTTT.